This T cell receptor beta chain was captured in a study of shared clonotypes between healthy human individuals (dated by TCRdb to the early 2020s). Study-wide context: Two women and a few men aged 18 to 49 years were included in the cohort. To increase sequencing depth and limit assay-specific biases, different laboratories used diverse techniques to prepare libraries and sequence TCR repertoires. To estimate repertoire size and how much clonotypes are shared between individuals, the study performed deep sequencing of blood TCR repertoires from about five healthy adults. Per donor, three plates each were used for CD4 naive and CD4 memory, two for CD8 naive, and one for CD8 memory. Leukapheresis yielded between about 0.94 and 9.5 billion PBMCs per donor.

Points the paper makes about the study in general: The small number of donors limited the genetic and exposure-history diversity represented. Naive subsets generally had larger estimated clonotype richness than memory subsets. Compared with non-shared clonotypes, the clonotypes found in all four sorted-subset donors had higher generation probabilities. Incomplete sequencing was indicated by rarefaction of sorted-subset datasets, despite the large sequencing depth. When a few donors were compared, the shared fraction of clonotypes was around 5.1% for naive CD4, more than 3% for naive CD8, roughly 2.3% for memory CD4, and less than 0.5% for memory CD8. Pairwise subsampling led to the expectation that sequencing depth would affect the degree of clonotype sharing among donors. Sampling was restricted to blood, and TCR repertoires in tissue are likely to differ from TCR repertoires in blood.

V loses 1 base of germline sequence and J loses 0 bases, and the interval between the two ends is 16 bases. Reading from cysteine to phenylalanine, the CDR3 counts 17 amino acids. The DNA shown is the 51-base CDR3, in frame from base 1. Based on the germline V gene, the CDR1 and CDR2 sequences are SGHDT and YYEEEE. TCR CDR3 regions were amplified from genomic DNA by multiplex PCR using the deep immunoSEQ assay. Extracted genomic DNA from each cell subset was spread evenly across all wells of several immunoSEQ 96-well plates, with each plate serving as a replicate. Each replicate PCR for sorted subsets received about 200 ng genomic DNA, equal to about 30,000 T cell genomes. Purified libraries were measured with a Qubit 3.0 fluorometer, size-checked on a Bioanalyzer 2100, and measured again with the KAPA Library Quantification kit. Every immunoSEQ 96-well plate was sequenced on a dedicated single-read 150-cycle Illumina NextSeq 550 flow cell. The authors' pipeline ran thus. Because the immunoSEQ output included only junctional sequences and no quality scores, the filtering could not be the same as the filtering used for full-length reads. Sequences were annotated with PyIR, a Python wrapper for IgBLAST v1.9, and V/J genes and CDR3 were assigned using IMGT germline references. Any read was removed if the V/J assignment was weak (E-value above 1e-6), the CDR3 was missing, or the read contained stop codons, out-of-frame junctions, or ambiguous translated residues. V3J clonotypes were defined as sequences sharing an identical inferred V gene, J gene, and CDR3 amino acid sequence. To compute the percentage overlap between repertoires, the number of shared unique clonotypes was divided by the size of the smaller repertoire. RTK rarefaction, the Chao1 estimator, and Recon v2.1 estimates of unobserved clonotypes were used to assess repertoire richness. For all TCRbeta clonotypes obtained by the gDNA method from a few donors, generation probabilities were computed with OLGA. As stored in TCRdb, this immuneACCESS dataset retains in-frame rearrangements with V and J assigned. A fraction of the clones does not appear; measured against another copy, unresolved V genes explain less than half of the discrepancy, and the remainder lacks a known reason. The D gene and trimming were derived from the DNA, and the V and J assignments and clone size from that table. In this sample the table shows some 660,000 clones, 73% of which occur a single time. The ten largest clones represent around 1.8% of the sample.

This clone appeared once. It has no known antigen specificity. No quality values exist for individual bases; no much larger clone is one base distant. Donors were healthy HIV-negative adults with no recently reported acute infections or vaccinations. Every donor was a Caucasian adult residing in Nashville, Tennessee, USA. Magnetic negative selection was used to enrich CD4+ T cells, after which naive cells were positively selected on CD45RA and the negative fraction became the memory subset. Blood was collected by leukapheresis, and PBMCs were isolated by Ficoll-Histopaque density gradient centrifugation and then cryopreserved in liquid nitrogen vapor phase. Analytical flow cytometry was used to check the purity and quantity of every magnetically sorted T cell population. Each sorted fraction had its genomic DNA isolated and then quantified by UV absorbance on a Nanodrop 2000c.

This chain is built from TRBV5-6 and TRBJ1-1; TRBD1 might be the D gene, on 6 matching bases. This receptor was identified in a woman under 40 in good health. The material sequenced was memory CD4+ T cells sorted from blood. In the paper's terms, the cell subset or site label means: CD45RA-negative fraction. The CDR3 in this case is CASSLQGRYLMNTEAFF. The DNA sequence follows: TGTGCCAGCAGCTTGCAGGGGCGATATCTCATGAACACTGAAGCTTTCTTT.